These 11 T cell receptor beta chains share one sample of origin, sequenced in a study of blood T cell repertoires in COVID-19. Clones were sequenced by immunoSEQ multiplex PCR, and TCRdb holds only the in-frame ones, with some missing. The sample lists some 150,000 clones, approximately 90% occurring once. Sequences were obtained from PBMCs or T cells enriched from blood (not recorded which). Every receptor here comes from a woman aged 18-29 years who had recovered from COVID-19.

CDR3 protein: CASSGGQDYTEAFF. CDR3 DNA: TGTGCCAGCAGCGGGGGACAGGATTACACTGAAGCTTTCTTT. The genes are TRBV7-2 and TRBJ1-1, with 8 bases that match TRBD1. Per germline, CDR1 SGHTA and CDR2 FQGNSA. The CDR3 has 14 amino acids. V lost 5 bases and J lost 3; bases outside the gene matches: 5.

The V and J genes are TRBV24-1 and TRBJ1-2; TRBD1 might be the D (5 bases). V shed 7 bases and J shed 8 bases, with 25 bases lying between them. CDR1 and CDR2 (germline): KGHDR, SFDVKD. The CDR3 spans 16 residues. The CDR3 sequence is CATSRIHRSGEGGYTF. The DNA for the CDR3 is TGTGCCACCAGCCGGATACACAGGTCGGGGGAAGGAGGCTACACCTTC.

This chain connects TRBV11-1 to TRBJ2-1; the D gene is possibly TRBD2 (5 bases). V lost 7 bases and J 5 bases, leaving 21 bases between the germline ends. Per germline, CDR1 SGHAT and CDR2 FQDESV (reference sequence). CDR3 length equals 16 residues. CDR3 loop: CASTSHRTGTNNEQFF. CDR3 DNA sequence: TGTGCCAGCACCTCTCACCGGACGGGAACAAACAATGAGCAGTTCTTC.

This sequence joins TRBV5-4 and TRBJ2-1; TRBD1 aligns across 7 bases. The CDR3 has 13 amino acids. CDR1 SGHNT and CDR2 YYREEE come from the germline V gene (reference sequence). The ends lost 5 bases at V and 4 bases at J; junction bases unmatched: 3. Written as DNA, the CDR3 is TGTGCCAGCAGTGGGGACAGTTACAATGAGCAGTTCTTC. This translates into CASSGDSYNEQFF.

The gene calls are TRBV9 and TRBJ2-2; TRBD1 agrees at 9 bases. This CDR3 has 16 residues. The ends lost 4 bases at V and 6 bases at J; junction bases unmatched: 10. The germline gives CDR1 SGDLS, CDR2 YYNGEE. The chain's CDR3 is CASSNPGTGTPGELFF. The CDR3 DNA sequence: TGTGCCAGCAGCAACCCCGGGACAGGGACGCCCGGGGAGCTGTTTTTT.

The rearrangement joins TRBV5-1 to TRBJ2-6; D is undetermined. Germline V gene lookup returns CDR1 SGHRS and CDR2 YFSETQ. Trimming took 1 base from V and 0 from J, leaving 8 bases between them. The CDR3 loop spans 16 amino acids. CDR3 coding DNA: TGCGCCAGCAGCTTGTTACCGGTCTCTGGGGCCAACGTCCTGACTTTC. This codes for CASSLLPVSGANVLTF. The entire variable domain, with the rest obtained from reference TRBV5-1 and TRBJ2-6, is as follows: KAGVTQTPRYLIKTRGQQVTLSCSPISGHRSVSWYQQTPGQGLQFLFEYFSETQRNKGNFPGRFSGRQFSNSRSEMNVSTLELGDSALYLCASSLLPVSGANVLTFGAGSRLTVL.

In the case of this clone: The sample holds other DNA sequences that translate to the same CDR3. The chain joins TRBV30 to TRBJ2-7, with D perhaps TRBD2 (5 bases). CDR3 length: 11 residues. Trimming removed 1 base at V and 5 bases at J, with 6 bases between. Germline V CDR1 and CDR2: GTSNPN, SVGIG (reference sequence). This chain's CDR3 is CAWSGGNEQYF. The CDR3 DNA reads as TGTGCCTGGAGTGGAGGGAACGAGCAGTACTTC. The full variable domain, its missing parts supplied by reference TRBV30 and TRBJ2-7, is SQTIHQWPATLVQPVGSPLSLECTVEGTSNPNLYWYRQAAGRGLQLLFYSVGIGQISSEVPQNLSASRPQDRQFILSSKKLLLSDSGFYLCAWSGGNEQYFGPGTRLTVT.

This sequence joins TRBV9 and TRBJ2-3; 7 bases line up with TRBD2. This CDR3 contains 12 residues. V trimming: 5 bases; J trimming: 11 bases; junction bases outside the gene matches: 8. The germline gives CDR1 SGDLS, CDR2 YYNGEE. CDR3 DNA sequence: TGTGCCAGCAGAGCTGAAGCGGGGCTGCAGTATTTT. Translated: CASRAEAGLQYF.

The chain joins TRBV6-5 to TRBJ1-4; no definite D call. Trimming removed 5 bases from V and 0 bases from J, with 4 bases in between. CDR1 is MNHEY, CDR2 SVGAGI, per germline. The CDR3 sequence is 13 residues long. CDR3 loop: CASSRSTNEKLFF. CDR3 DNA: TGTGCCAGCAGTCGTTCAACTAATGAAAAACTGTTTTTT.

The J gene is TRBJ2-6, the V gene TRBV10-3; D perhaps matches TRBD1 (6 bases). Germline V gives CDR1 ENHRY, CDR2 SYGVKD. The CDR3 is 16 amino acids. Between the trimmed V and J ends, which lost 9 bases and 0 bases, there was a span of 15 bases. CDR3 sequence: CAMKQGNGSGANVLTF. DNA for the CDR3: TGTGCCATGAAACAGGGCAATGGCTCTGGGGCCAACGTCCTGACTTTC.

The V call is TRBV6-1, the J call TRBJ2-1; the match to TRBD2 covers 12 bases. V lost 4 bases, J lost 5 bases, and 9 bases stayed unmatched. From germline, CDR1 is MNHNS and CDR2 SASEGT. This CDR3 contains 17 residues. The CDR3 is CASSALIPSGRDNEQFF. The CDR3 region has the DNA TGTGCCAGCAGTGCCCTTATTCCTAGCGGGAGGGACAATGAGCAGTTCTTC.